This T cell receptor (beta chain) emerged from a study of beta chain features in type 1 diabetes. Findings of the study overall: Moderate but significant shortening of TCRB CDR3s was recorded in all four CD4+ subsets from Type 1 diabetes patients.

Trimming removed 4 bases from V and 0 bases from J, with 7 bases in between. Germline V gene sequence: CDR1 SGHRS, CDR2 YFSETQ. This CDR3 is built from 13 residues. As regards this clone: Antigen unknown.

Averaging approximately 120 mL, one heparinised blood draw came from each individual donor. Sorting of CD4+ naive, central memory, regulatory and stem cell-like memory cells was performed via CD45RO/CCR7/CD25/CD127/CD95/CD27. Since all of the isolated RNA was reverse transcribed, expressed TCRB transcripts were what got sequenced. Data came from immunoSEQ multiplex PCR; TCRdb stores just in-frame clones and leaves some out. The table shows 350,000 to 450,000 clones, with over 13% occurring only once. Sequenced: naive CD4+ T cells from blood. The sequence was collected from a young woman in good health. The chain carries TRBV5-1 and TRBJ1-1, with D unresolved. In DNA, the CDR3 is TGCGCCAGCAGCGTGAGTGTGAACACTGAAGCTTTCTTT. Translating gives CASSVSVNTEAFF.